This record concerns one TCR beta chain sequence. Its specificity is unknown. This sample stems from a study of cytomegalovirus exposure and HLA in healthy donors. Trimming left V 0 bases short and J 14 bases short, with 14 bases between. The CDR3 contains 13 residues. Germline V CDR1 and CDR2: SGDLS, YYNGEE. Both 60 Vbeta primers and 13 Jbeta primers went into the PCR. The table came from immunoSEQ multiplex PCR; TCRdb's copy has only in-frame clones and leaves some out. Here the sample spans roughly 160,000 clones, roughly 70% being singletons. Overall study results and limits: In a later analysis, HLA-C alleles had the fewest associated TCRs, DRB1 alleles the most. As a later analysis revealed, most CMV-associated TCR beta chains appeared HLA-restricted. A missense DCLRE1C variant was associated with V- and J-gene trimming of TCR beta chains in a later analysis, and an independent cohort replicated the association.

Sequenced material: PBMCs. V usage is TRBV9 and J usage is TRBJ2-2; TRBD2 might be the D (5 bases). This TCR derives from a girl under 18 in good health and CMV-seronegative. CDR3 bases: TGTGCCAGCAGCGTAGTAAGCGGCCGCGGACTGTTTTTT. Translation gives CASSVVSGRGLFF.